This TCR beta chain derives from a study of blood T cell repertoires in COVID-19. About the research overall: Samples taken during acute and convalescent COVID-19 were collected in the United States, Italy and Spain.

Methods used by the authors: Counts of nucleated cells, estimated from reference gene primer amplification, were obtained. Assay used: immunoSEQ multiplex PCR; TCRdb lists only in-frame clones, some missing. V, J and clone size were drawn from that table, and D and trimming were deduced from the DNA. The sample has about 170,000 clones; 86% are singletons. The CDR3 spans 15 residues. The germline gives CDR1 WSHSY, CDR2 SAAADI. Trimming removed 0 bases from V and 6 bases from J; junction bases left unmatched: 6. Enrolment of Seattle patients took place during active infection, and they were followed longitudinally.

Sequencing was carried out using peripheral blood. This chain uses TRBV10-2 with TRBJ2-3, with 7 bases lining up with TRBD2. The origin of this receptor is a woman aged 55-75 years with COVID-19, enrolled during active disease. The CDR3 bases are TGCGCCAGCAGTGAGTCCGGGGGGTTCATGGATACGCAGTATTTT. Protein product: CASSESGGFMDTQYF.